This is a list of T cell receptor beta chains from one sample in a study of blood T cell repertoires in COVID-19. Libraries were prepared by immunoSEQ multiplex PCR; TCRdb keeps only in-frame clonotypes and omits some of them. The sample includes 130,000 to 150,000 clones, about four fifths of them seen just once. The specimen sequenced was peripheral blood. These receptors were obtained from a human donor with acute or convalescent COVID-19. The donor label of this sample is uncertain. Each CDR3 is given with its conserved first and last residue. Each record gives: J gene, D gene, clone size, CDR3 length, V gene, CDR3 DNA, CDR3 protein. The D gene is left open where the match is weak. The size of a clone is reported for some rows only, either as once, few or many, or as a class for expanded clones.

>TRBJ2-3|-|few|14|TRBV18
TGTGCCAGCTCACCAACGGGAACCACAGATACGCAGTATTTT
CASSPTGTTDTQYF
>TRBJ1-4|TRBD1|few|16|TRBV5-1
TGCGCCAGCAGTCCAGGTCCGGGACAGGGTGGTGAAAAACTGTTTTTT
CASSPGPGQGGEKLFF
>TRBJ2-3|TRBD1|-|16|TRBV19
TGTGCCAGTAGTATGGACACAGGGGGGAGCACAGATACGCAGTATTTT
CASSMDTGGSTDTQYF
>TRBJ2-7|TRBD1|-|13|TRBV19
TGTGCCAGTAGTCCAAGAGACAGGGGTGAGCAGTACTTC
CASSPRDRGEQYF
>TRBJ1-2|-|-|13|TRBV19
TGTGCCAGTAGTCTTACAGCCCTCTCCGGCTACACCTTC
CASSLTALSGYTF
>TRBJ2-1|TRBD2|-|18|TRBV2
TGTGCCAGCAGTGAAAGCCATGAAGCGGGGGGATTCTACAATGAGCAGTTCTTC
CASSESHEAGGFYNEQFF
>TRBJ1-3|TRBD1|few|13|TRBV2
TGTGCCACCAGGACAGGGTGGGCAAACACCATATATTTT
CATRTGWANTIYF
>TRBJ2-2|TRBD1|-|16|TRBV24-1
TGTGCCACCAGTGATTTAAGACAGGGGAACACCGGGGAGCTGTTTTTT
CATSDLRQGNTGELFF
>TRBJ2-5|TRBD1|-|13|TRBV12-3/TRBV12-4
TGTGCCACCCTAAGACAGGGGGCAGAGACCCAGTACTTC
CATLRQGAETQYF
>TRBJ2-6|-|-|15|TRBV2
TGTGCCAGCATGGGTGGAGGGGCTGGGGCCAACGTCCTGACTTTC
CASMGGGAGANVLTF
>TRBJ2-3|TRBD2|-|14|TRBV6-5
TGTGCCAGCAGGGTAGCGGGGGGGCTCGATACGCAGTATTTT
CASRVAGGLDTQYF
>TRBJ1-1|-|-|14|TRBV11-2
TGTGCCAGCAGCTTGGGAGGCCCCCGGGCTGAAGCTTTCTTT
CASSLGGPRAEAFF
>TRBJ2-1|-|-|19|TRBV21-1
TGTGCCAGCAGCAAAATGGGTACGTCGCGACAGGGGGCGACGAATGAGCAGTTCTTC
CASSKMGTSRQGATNEQFF
>TRBJ2-5|TRBD2|few|17|TRBV11-2
TGTGCCAGCAGCCCGCCGGGGGCGGGGGGTAAAGGGGAGACCCAGTACTTC
CASSPPGAGGKGETQYF
>TRBJ1-1|TRBD1|-|16|TRBV7-9
TGTGCCAGCAGATCACCCGGGACAGGGATGAACACTGAAGCTTTCTTT
CASRSPGTGMNTEAFF
>TRBJ1-1|-|-|12|TRBV6-5
TGTGCCAGCAATCACGGGAACGCTGAAGCTTTCTTT
CASNHGNAEAFF
>TRBJ2-2|TRBD1|-|15|TRBV5-1
TGCGCCAGCAGCTTTTCGGGACAGGGGGTCGGGGAGCTGTTTTTT
CASSFSGQGVGELFF
>TRBJ1-6|-|-|16|TRBV5-1
TGCGCCAGCAGCCCGGAGGGCAGCTCCTATAATTCACCCCTCCACTTT
CASSPEGSSYNSPLHF
>TRBJ1-4|TRBD1|many|16|TRBV11-2
TGTGCCAGCAGCTTAGGGCAGGGGGCGGCTAATGAAAAACTGTTTTTT
CASSLGQGAANEKLFF
>TRBJ2-5|-|once|13|TRBV7-9
TGTGCCAGCACACGGGGGGCTCAGGAGACCCAGTACTTC
CASTRGAQETQYF
>TRBJ1-3|TRBD1|few|11|TRBV5-4
TGTGCCACCCAACAGGGGAACACCATATATTTT
CATQQGNTIYF
>TRBJ2-5|-|-|14|TRBV14
TGTGCCAGCAGCCCCTGGGGGGGGCGAGAGACCCAGTACTTC
CASSPWGGRETQYF
>TRBJ2-7|TRBD1|-|13|TRBV7-9
TGTGCCAGCAGCTTGGACAGGAACTACGAGCAGTACTTC
CASSLDRNYEQYF
>TRBJ2-5|-|-|12|TRBV5-4
TGTGCCACCAACCCGCGGGGAGAGACCCAGTACTTC
CATNPRGETQYF
>TRBJ2-5|TRBD2|-|14|TRBV30
TGTGCCTGGAGTGTACAAGCGGGGGCCGAAACCCAGTACTTC
CAWSVQAGAETQYF
>TRBJ1-2|-|-|12|TRBV6-2/TRBV6-3
TGTGCCAGCAGCTCCCGAGGGAGTGGCTACACCTTC
CASSSRGSGYTF
>TRBJ2-7|TRBD2|-|18|TRBV10-3
TGTGCCATCAGTGACCCTCCGGGACTAGCGGGGGGGCTGGGCGAGCAGTACTTC
CAISDPPGLAGGLGEQYF
>TRBJ1-2|-|-|16|TRBV18
TGTGCCAGCTCACCTGGGCCAATAGGAGGGAATATTGGCTACACCTTC
CASSPGPIGGNIGYTF
>TRBJ2-3|TRBD2|-|14|TRBV2
TGTGCCGTCGGGGGGGGGCCTAGGACAGATACGCAGTATTTT
CAVGGGPRTDTQYF
>TRBJ1-1|TRBD1|once|18|TRBV19
TGTGCCAGTAGTATAGGGTTAGCGGACAGGGTATTGAACACTGAAGCTTTCTTT
CASSIGLADRVLNTEAFF
>TRBJ2-1|-|-|16|TRBV27
TGTGCCAGCAGTTTATTCGGTGGGGGGGCAGGAAATGAGCAGTTCTTC
CASSLFGGGAGNEQFF
>TRBJ1-4|-|-|13|TRBV7-9
TGTGCCAGCGAGGGGGCAACTAATGAAAAACTGTTTTTT
CASEGATNEKLFF
>TRBJ1-6|-|-|14|TRBV19
TGTGCCAGTAGTATGACGGGAGGGAAGTCACCCCTCCACTTT
CASSMTGGKSPLHF
>TRBJ2-3|TRBD2|-|17|TRBV9
TGTGCCAGCAGCGTTTCCTCCTCGCGGGGGGACACAGATACGCAGTATTTT
CASSVSSSRGDTDTQYF
>TRBJ1-3|TRBD1|-|13|TRBV9
TGTGCCAGCAGCGCCCAGGGGGCGGGTGCCATATATTTT
CASSAQGAGAIYF
>TRBJ1-5|-|-|16|TRBV11-2
TGTGCCAGCAGCTTAGGATCAGGGGCCTACGGACAGCCCCAGCATTTT
CASSLGSGAYGQPQHF
>TRBJ1-2|TRBD1|-|15|TRBV3-1/TRBV3-2
TGTGCCAGCAGCCAAGCCCTGGGACAGGGTGTGGGCTACACCTTC
CASSQALGQGVGYTF
>TRBJ1-2|-|-|9|TRBV10-1
TGCGCCAGCCCCGGGTTCTACACCTTC
CASPGFYTF
>TRBJ2-2|TRBD2|-|15|TRBV11-1
TGTGCCAGCAGCTTAGAAGCGGGAAACACCGGGGAGCTGTTTTTT
CASSLEAGNTGELFF
>TRBJ1-1|TRBD1|-|13|TRBV15
TGTGCCACCAGCACCGACAGGGCGGCTGAAGCTTTCTTT
CATSTDRAAEAFF
>TRBJ1-2|TRBD1|-|13|TRBV14
TGTGCCAGCAGGAGACAGGGGGACTATGGCTACACCTTC
CASRRQGDYGYTF
>TRBJ2-7|-|once|12|TRBV7-9
TGTGCCAGCAGCTTAGAGGGGGAAGAGCAGTACTTC
CASSLEGEEQYF
>TRBJ2-1|-|once|15|TRBV5-5
TGTGCCAGCAGCCCCTGGCGCGGCCCCTTGGATGAGCAGTTCTTC
CASSPWRGPLDEQFF
>TRBJ2-2|TRBD2|-|15|TRBV7-3
TGTGCCAGCAGCTTAACGCGGGGGGGCCCCGGGGAGCTGTTTTTT
CASSLTRGGPGELFF
>TRBJ1-5|-|once|16|TRBV21-1
TGTGCCAGCAGCAAAGCTGACAGGGAAAGAGGTCAGCCCCAGCATTTT
CASSKADRERGQPQHF
>TRBJ2-1|TRBD2|-|15|TRBV7-3
TGTGCCAGCAGCTTAGGCGGGGGGCCCTACAATGAGCAGTTCTTC
CASSLGGGPYNEQFF
>TRBJ2-3|TRBD1|once|13|TRBV9
TGTGCCAGTCAGGGGGCTTCCACAGATACGCAGTATTTT
CASQGASTDTQYF
>TRBJ1-1|-|-|16|TRBV21-1
TGTGCCAGCAGCAAAGAGCCGGACAGCACGAACACTGAAGCTTTCTTT
CASSKEPDSTNTEAFF
>TRBJ2-1|-|-|12|TRBV12-3/TRBV12-4
TGTGCCAGCAGCCTGGCGCAGGATGAGCAGTTCTTC
CASSLAQDEQFF
>TRBJ1-1|-|-|14|TRBV11-2
TGTGCCAGCAGCCTGGGGGGGGTGGACACTGAAGCTTTCTTT
CASSLGGVDTEAFF
>TRBJ1-2|TRBD1|-|17|TRBV6-1
TGTGCCAGCAGTGAAGATCCCAGGGACAGGGGTAACTATGGCTACACCTTC
CASSEDPRDRGNYGYTF